The 13 T cell receptor beta chains below were found in one sample sequenced in a study of T-cell memory formation after mild COVID-19. TCRdb reanalysed the 5' RACE reads using MiXCR and keeps one entry per CDR3 protein. The sample consists of 200,000 to 250,000 distinct CDR3 sequences, 9.5% to 10% of them appearing once. Input material: PBMCs or a T cell subset sorted from them (not recorded which). The receptors here all came from a man aged 18 to 29 who had mild COVID-19 (a few samples of this study predate the infection). Cell type and time point are not known.

This clonotype was counted only a few times. This sequence joins TRBV6-6 and TRBJ2-2, with D tentatively TRBD1 (6 bases). CDR1 is MNHNY, CDR2 SVGAGI, per germline (reference sequence). Between the trimmed V and J ends, which lost 5 bases and 4 bases, there was a span of 11 bases. The CDR3 is 14 amino acids. CDR3 in amino acids: CASSNNRATGELFF. CDR3 sequence (DNA): TGTGCCAGCAGTAATAACAGGGCCACCGGGGAGCTGTTTTTT.

This clonotype was seen repeatedly, ten times or more. The V call is TRBV7-2, the J call TRBJ2-3; D unresolved. The CDR3 is made up of 12 amino acids. The germline gives CDR1 SGHTA, CDR2 FQGNSA. V dropped 5 bases and J dropped 7 bases, with 10 bases sitting between them. The CDR3 sequence: CASSKTDNTQYF. The CDR3, as DNA: TGTGCCAGCAGCAAGACGGATAATACGCAGTATTTT.

V and J are TRBV5-6 and TRBJ1-6; 11 nucleotides align to TRBD1. CDR1 and CDR2 (germline): SGHDT, YYEEEE. The CDR3 runs 15 residues. V dropped 7 bases and J dropped 11; count of bases not matched to a gene: 11. The CDR3 is CASVRWGQGETPLHF. The CDR3 DNA reads as TGTGCCAGCGTCCGATGGGGACAGGGGGAGACACCCCTCCACTTT.

The chain has TRBV19 and TRBJ1-5; D is unclear. Between the trimmed V and J ends, which lost 8 bases and 4 bases, there was a span of 21 bases. The CDR3 has 16 amino acids. Germline V gives CDR1 LNHDA, CDR2 SQIVND (reference sequence). The CDR3 region has the DNA TGTGCCAGTTTAAAAAGGTCGGACGGATCAAATCAGCCCCAGCATTTT. It is translated as CASLKRSDGSNQPQHF.

This sequence joins TRBV4-3 and TRBJ1-5; D ambiguous. There are 14 residues in the CDR3. CDR1 is LGHNA, CDR2 YSLEER, per germline. The V end lost 2 bases, the J end lost 7 bases, and 12 bases lay between the germline ends. The CDR3: CASSQSRVPQPQHF. CDR3 sequence (DNA): TGCGCCAGCAGCCAATCCCGGGTGCCGCAGCCCCAGCATTTT.

This clonotype was counted at least ten times. The chain combines TRBV15 with TRBJ2-5; D might be TRBD1 (5 bases). The CDR3 is 15 amino acids. V was cut by 2 bases and J by 2 bases, with 12 bases left in between. Germline values: CDR1 LNHNV, CDR2 YYDKDF (reference sequence). In nucleotides, the CDR3 is TGTGCCACCAGCAGAAAAAAGACAGATCAAGAGACCCAGTACTTC. This codes for CATSRKKTDQETQYF.

The table lists this clonotype with a few counts. V usage is TRBV5-1 and J usage is TRBJ2-7; TRBD1 matches 7 bases. Trimming removed 0 bases from V and 3 bases from J; junction bases left unmatched: 3. This CDR3 has 14 residues. Germline V gene data show CDR1 as SGHRS and CDR2 as YFSETQ. CDR3 nucleotide sequence: TGCGCCAGCAGCTTGGGACAGGGACGCTACGAGCAGTACGTC. Encoded protein: CASSLGQGRYEQYV.

The chain employs TRBV6-2 or TRBV6-3 and TRBJ2-7, with D possibly being TRBD1 or TRBD2 (5 bases each). V was pared by 7 bases and J by 5 bases, with 18 bases between. Per germline, CDR1 MNHEY and CDR2 SVGEGT. CDR3 length: 14 residues. CDR3 nucleotide sequence: TGTGCCAGCACCCCGCTCCGGGACGTCCACGAGCAGTACTTC. Translating gives CASTPLRDVHEQYF.

This clonotype was detected many times. The chain links TRBV12-3 or TRBV12-4 to TRBJ2-1; D is ambiguous. The CDR3 contains 12 residues. Trimming cost V 6 bases and J 6 bases, with 9 bases left between them. This chain's CDR3 is CASSRPGNEQFF. The CDR3 bases are TGTGCCAGCAGCCGCCCTGGCAATGAGCAGTTCTTC.

The chain recombines TRBV12-3 or TRBV12-4 with TRBJ2-7, with TRBD1 matching 7 bases. With 6 bases clipped from V and 2 bases from J, the junction kept 7 bases outside the gene matches. The CDR3 has 14 amino acids. CDR3 loop: CASSRQGGTYEQYF. The CDR3, as DNA: TGTGCCAGCAGCCGACAGGGTGGGACCTACGAGCAGTACTTC.

This clonotype was counted a few times. The gene calls are TRBV4-1 and TRBJ2-1, with 14 positions matching TRBD2. The CDR3 contains 15 residues. The V gene's germline CDR1 is MGHRA and CDR2 YSYEKL. The V segment lost 4 bases and the J segment 9 bases; nucleotides outside the gene matches: 5. CDR3 loop: CASSRLAGGRSEQFF. In DNA, the CDR3 is TGCGCCAGCAGCCGACTAGCGGGGGGGCGAAGTGAGCAGTTCTTC.

This clonotype has more than one count but fewer than ten. The chain combines TRBV19 with TRBJ1-2, with D maybe TRBD1 (5 bases). Germline CDR1 reads LNHDA; CDR2 reads SQIVND (reference sequence). The CDR3 runs to 14 residues. V was clipped by 5 bases and J by 4 bases, with 14 bases between them. CDR3 sequence: CASSSRGAGYGYTF. DNA for the CDR3: TGTGCCAGTAGTTCGCGAGGGGCTGGCTATGGCTACACCTTC.

This clonotype showed up just a few times. The chain has TRBV9 and TRBJ2-7; D not certain. The germline V and J ends were trimmed by 0 bases and 3 bases, with 10 bases remaining between them. CDR3 size: 14 residues. Germline V gene data show CDR1 as SGDLS and CDR2 as YYNGEE. The CDR3 here is CASSVAGRDYEQYF. CDR3 coding DNA: TGTGCCAGCAGCGTAGCCGGTCGAGACTACGAGCAGTACTTC.